This T cell receptor (beta chain) emerged from a study of shared clonotypes between healthy human individuals. Sequencing used immunoSEQ multiplex PCR; TCRdb keeps in-frame clones, though not all of them. The sample consists of fewer than 400,000 clones, less than 85% of them appearing once. Trimming pared 2 bases from V and 10 bases from J, leaving 10 bases between. The CDR3 runs 12 residues. CDR1 is MNHNS and CDR2 is SASEGT in the germline V gene. This TCR derives from a young man in good health. The sample taken for sequencing was memory CD4+ T cells sorted from blood. The subset is: CD45RA-negative fraction. V gene TRBV6-1 combines with J gene TRBJ2-3; D is possibly TRBD1 (5 bases). The CDR3 reads CASSEIRASQYF. CDR3 nucleotides: TGTGCCAGCAGTGAAATCAGGGCTTCGCAGTATTTT.